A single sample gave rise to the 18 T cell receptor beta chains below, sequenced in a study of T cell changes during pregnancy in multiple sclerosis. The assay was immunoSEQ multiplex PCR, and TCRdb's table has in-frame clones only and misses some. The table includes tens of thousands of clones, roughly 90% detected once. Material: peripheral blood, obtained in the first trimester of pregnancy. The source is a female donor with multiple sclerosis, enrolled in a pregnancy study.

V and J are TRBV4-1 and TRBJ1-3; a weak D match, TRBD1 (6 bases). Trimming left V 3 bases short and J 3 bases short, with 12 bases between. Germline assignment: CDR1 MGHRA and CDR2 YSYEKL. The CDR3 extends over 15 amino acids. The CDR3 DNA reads TGCGCCAGCAGCCATCACGGACAGTTTGGAAACACCATATATTTT. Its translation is CASSHHGQFGNTIYF.

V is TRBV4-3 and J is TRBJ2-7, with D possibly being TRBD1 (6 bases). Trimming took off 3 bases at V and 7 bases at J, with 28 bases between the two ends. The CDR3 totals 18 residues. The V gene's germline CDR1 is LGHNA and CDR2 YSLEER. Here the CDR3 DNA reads TGCGCCAGCAGCCAGGAGGAGTTTAGCGCGACTCCAAGGGGGGAGCAGTACTTC. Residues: CASSQEEFSATPRGEQYF.

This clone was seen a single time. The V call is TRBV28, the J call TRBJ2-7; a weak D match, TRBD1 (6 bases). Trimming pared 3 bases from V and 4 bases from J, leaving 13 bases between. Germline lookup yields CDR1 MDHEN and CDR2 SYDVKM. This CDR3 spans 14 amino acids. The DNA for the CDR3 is TGTGCCAGCAGTTTGGAAGGGGGTTGGTACGAGCAGTACTTC. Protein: CASSLEGGWYEQYF.

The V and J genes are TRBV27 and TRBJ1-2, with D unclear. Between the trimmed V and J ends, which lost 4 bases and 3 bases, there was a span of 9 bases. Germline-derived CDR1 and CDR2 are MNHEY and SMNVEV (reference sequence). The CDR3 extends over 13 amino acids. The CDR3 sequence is CASSSRDHYGYTF. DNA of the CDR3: TGTGCCAGCAGTTCGAGGGATCACTATGGCTACACCTTC.

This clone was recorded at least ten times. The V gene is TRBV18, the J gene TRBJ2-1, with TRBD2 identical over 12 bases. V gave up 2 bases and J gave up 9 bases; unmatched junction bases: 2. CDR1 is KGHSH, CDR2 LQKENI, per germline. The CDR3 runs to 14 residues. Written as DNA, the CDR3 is TGTGCCAGCTCACCAAAGACTAGCGGGAGTGAGCAGTTCTTC. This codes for CASSPKTSGSEQFF.

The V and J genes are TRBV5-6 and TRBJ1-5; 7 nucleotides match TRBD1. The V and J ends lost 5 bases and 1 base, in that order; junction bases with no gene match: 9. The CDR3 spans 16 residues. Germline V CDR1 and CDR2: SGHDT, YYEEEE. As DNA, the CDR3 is TGTGCCAGCAGTCGAACAGGGGAATACAGCAATCAGCCCCAGCATTTT. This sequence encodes CASSRTGEYSNQPQHF.

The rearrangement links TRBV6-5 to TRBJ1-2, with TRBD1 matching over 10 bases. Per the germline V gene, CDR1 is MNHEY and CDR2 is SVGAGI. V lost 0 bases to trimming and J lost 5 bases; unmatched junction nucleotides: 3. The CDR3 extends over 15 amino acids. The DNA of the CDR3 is TGTGCCAGCAGTTACTCTAAGGGACAGGGGTATGGCTACACCTTC. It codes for CASSYSKGQGYGYTF.

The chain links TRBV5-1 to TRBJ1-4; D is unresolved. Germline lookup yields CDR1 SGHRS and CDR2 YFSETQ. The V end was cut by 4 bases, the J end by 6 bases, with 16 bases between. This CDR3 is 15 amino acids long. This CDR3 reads CASSPTGSADEKLFF. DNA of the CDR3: TGCGCCAGCAGCCCGACCGGGTCTGCAGATGAAAAACTGTTTTTT.

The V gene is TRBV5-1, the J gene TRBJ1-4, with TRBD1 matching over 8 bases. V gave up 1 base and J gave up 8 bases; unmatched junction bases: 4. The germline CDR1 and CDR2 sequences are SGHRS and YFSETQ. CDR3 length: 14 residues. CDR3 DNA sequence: TGCGCCAGCAGCTTGTTACAGGGGGGAGAAAAACTGTTTTTT. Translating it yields CASSLLQGGEKLFF.

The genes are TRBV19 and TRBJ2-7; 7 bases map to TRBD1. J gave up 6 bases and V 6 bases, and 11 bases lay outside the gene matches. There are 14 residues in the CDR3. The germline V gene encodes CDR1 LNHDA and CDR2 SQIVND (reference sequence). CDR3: CASSQTGDGGEQYF. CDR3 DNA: TGTGCCAGTAGCCAAACAGGGGACGGTGGCGAGCAGTACTTC.

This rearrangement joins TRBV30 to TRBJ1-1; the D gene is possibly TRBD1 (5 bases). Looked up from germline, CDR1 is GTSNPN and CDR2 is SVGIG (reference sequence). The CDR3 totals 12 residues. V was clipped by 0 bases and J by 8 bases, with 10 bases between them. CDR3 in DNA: TGTGCCTGGAGTGTACAGACAGAAGAAGCTTTCTTT. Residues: CAWSVQTEEAFF.

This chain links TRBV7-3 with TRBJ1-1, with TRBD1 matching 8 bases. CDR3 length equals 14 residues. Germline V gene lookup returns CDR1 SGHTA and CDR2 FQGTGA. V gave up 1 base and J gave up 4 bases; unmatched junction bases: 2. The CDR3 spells CASSLSTGGTEAFF. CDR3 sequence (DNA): TGTGCCAGCAGCTTAAGCACAGGGGGCACTGAAGCTTTCTTT. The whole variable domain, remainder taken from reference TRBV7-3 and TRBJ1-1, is GAGVSQTPSNKVTEKGKYVELRCDPISGHTALYWYRQSLGQGPEFLIYFQGTGAADDSGLPNDRFFAVRPEGSVSTLKIQRTERGDSAVYLCASSLSTGGTEAFFGQGTRLTVV.

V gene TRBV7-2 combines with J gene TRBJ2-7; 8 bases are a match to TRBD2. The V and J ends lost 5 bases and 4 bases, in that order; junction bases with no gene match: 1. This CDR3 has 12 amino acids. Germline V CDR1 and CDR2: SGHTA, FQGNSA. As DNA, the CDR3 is TGTGCCAGCAGCCCTAGCGGGTACGAGCAGTACTTC. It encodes CASSPSGYEQYF.

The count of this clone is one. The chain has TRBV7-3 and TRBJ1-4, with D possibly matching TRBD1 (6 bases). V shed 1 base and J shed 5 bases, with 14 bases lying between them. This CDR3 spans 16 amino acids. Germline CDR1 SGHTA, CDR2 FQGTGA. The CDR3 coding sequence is TGTGCCAGCAGCTTAAGCTTGGGACACCACAATGAAAAACTGTTTTTT. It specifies CASSLSLGHHNEKLFF.

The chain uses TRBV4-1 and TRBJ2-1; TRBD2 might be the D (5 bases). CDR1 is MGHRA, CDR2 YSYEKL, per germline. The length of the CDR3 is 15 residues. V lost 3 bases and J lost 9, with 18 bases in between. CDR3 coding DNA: TGCGCCAGCAGCCACGTGATAGCGCCGAGGCCTGAGCAGTTCTTC. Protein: CASSHVIAPRPEQFF.

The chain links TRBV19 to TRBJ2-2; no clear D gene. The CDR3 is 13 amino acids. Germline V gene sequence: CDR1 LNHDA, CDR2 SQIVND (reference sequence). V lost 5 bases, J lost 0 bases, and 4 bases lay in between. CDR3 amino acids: CASSRSNTGELFF. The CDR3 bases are TGTGCCAGTAGTCGGTCGAACACCGGGGAGCTGTTTTTT. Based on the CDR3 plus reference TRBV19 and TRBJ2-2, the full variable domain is DGGITQSPKYLFRKEGQNVTLSCEQNLNHDAMYWYRQDPGQGLRLIYYSQIVNDFQKGDIAEGYSVSREKKESFPLTVTSAQKNPTAFYLCASSRSNTGELFFGEGSRLTVL.

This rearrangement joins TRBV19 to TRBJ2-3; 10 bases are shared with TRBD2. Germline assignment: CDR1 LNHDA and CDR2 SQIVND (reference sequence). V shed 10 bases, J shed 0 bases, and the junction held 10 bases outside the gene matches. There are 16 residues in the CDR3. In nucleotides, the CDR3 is TGTGCCACCACTAGCGGGAAGGCTTCTAGCACAGATACGCAGTATTTT. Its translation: CATTSGKASSTDTQYF.

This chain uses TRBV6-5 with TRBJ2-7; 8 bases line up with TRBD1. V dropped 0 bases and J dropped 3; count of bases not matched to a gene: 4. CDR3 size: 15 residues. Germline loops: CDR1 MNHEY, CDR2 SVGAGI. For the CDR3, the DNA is TGTGCCAGCAGTTACTCGGCCGGACAGGGCTACGAGCAGTACTTC. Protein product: CASSYSAGQGYEQYF.